One sample yielded the 28 T cell receptor beta chains listed below, sequenced in a study of memory CD4+ T cells and cytomegalovirus serostatus. The assay was immunoSEQ multiplex PCR, and TCRdb's table has in-frame clones only and misses some. Among roughly 50,000 clones, roughly 79% were seen once, and the ten largest hold around 1.6%. The sort gate was single viable CD3+CD4+CD8-CD45RO+ cells for memory CD4+ T cells. Sequencing was carried out using memory CD4+ T cells from blood. The source of these receptors is an adult in good health and CMV-seronegative.

The V call is TRBV19, the J call TRBJ2-7, with D uncertain. V shed 6 bases and J shed 6 bases, with 12 bases lying between them. The germline CDR1 and CDR2 sequences are LNHDA and SQIVND (reference sequence). The CDR3 sequence is 12 residues long. The CDR3 sequence: CASSPHRGEQYF. In DNA form, the CDR3 reads TGTGCCAGTAGCCCACATAGAGGCGAGCAGTACTTC.

The rearrangement links TRBV28 to TRBJ1-4, with D unclear. Trimming pared 6 bases from V and 3 bases from J, leaving 2 bases between. The CDR3 length is 11 residues. Germline CDR1 and CDR2: MDHEN and SYDVKM. CDR3 coding DNA: TGTGCCAGCAGGTCTAATGAAAAACTGTTTTTT. Protein product: CASRSNEKLFF.

The rearrangement uses TRBV6-5 and TRBJ2-5; the D call may be TRBD1 or TRBD2 (5 bases each). Germline lookup yields CDR1 MNHEY and CDR2 SVGAGI. Trimming cost V 6 bases and J 10 bases, with 18 bases left between them. There are 13 residues in the CDR3. The CDR3 protein is CASSPRARDHQYF. DNA for the CDR3: TGTGCCAGCAGCCCTAGGGCCCGGGACCACCAGTACTTC.

The chain is built from TRBV5-1 and TRBJ2-3; 8 bases are shared with TRBD2. Germline V gene sequence: CDR1 SGHRS, CDR2 YFSETQ. V shed 0 bases and J 4 bases; nucleotides not matched to a gene: 4. The CDR3 runs to 15 residues. The CDR3 DNA sequence: TGCGCCAGCAGCTTGGTCGGCGGGGGGCCAGATACGCAGTATTTT. Amino acid sequence: CASSLVGGGPDTQYF. The full variable domain, its missing parts supplied by reference TRBV5-1 and TRBJ2-3, is KAGVTQTPRYLIKTRGQQVTLSCSPISGHRSVSWYQQTPGQGLQFLFEYFSETQRNKGNFPGRFSGRQFSNSRSEMNVSTLELGDSALYLCASSLVGGGPDTQYFGPGTRLTVL.

The chain is built from TRBV7-2 and TRBJ2-7, with D perhaps matching TRBD1 or TRBD2 (6 bases each). V gave up 6 bases and J gave up 0 bases, with 15 bases separating them. This CDR3 spans 15 amino acids. Germline V CDR1 and CDR2: SGHTA, FQGNSA. This CDR3 is CASRLNPGASYEQYF. In DNA form, the CDR3 reads TGTGCCAGCAGACTAAACCCGGGGGCCTCCTACGAGCAGTACTTC.

This chain joins TRBV30 and TRBJ1-2; 7 bases are a match to TRBD1. Germline V lookup: CDR1 GTSNPN, CDR2 SVGIG (reference sequence). This CDR3 contains 14 residues. Unmatched junction bases numbered 7, after V lost 4 bases and J lost 2 bases. DNA for the CDR3: TGTGCCTGGAATCGCGGGACAGCCAACTATGGCTACACCTTC. This encodes CAWNRGTANYGYTF.

The rearrangement uses TRBV2 and TRBJ2-7; D not certain. The CDR3 spans 14 residues. V was shortened by 2 bases and J by 1 base, with 9 bases between the two germline ends. Germline values: CDR1 SNHLY, CDR2 FYNNEI. CDR3 sequence reads: CASSESQLSYEQYF. The CDR3 bases are TGTGCCAGCAGTGAATCACAACTTTCCTACGAGCAGTACTTC.

This chain links TRBV29-1 with TRBJ2-7, with D perhaps TRBD1 (5 bases). From germline, CDR1 is SQVTM and CDR2 ANQGSEA. CDR3 length: 12 amino acids. The V gene lost 6 bases and the J gene lost 1 base, with 10 bases spanning the gap. The chain's CDR3 is CSVGHGSYEQYF. The CDR3 DNA sequence: TGCAGCGTAGGACACGGGTCCTACGAGCAGTACTTC.

This rearrangement joins TRBV28 to TRBJ1-1, with 7 bases fitting TRBD1. V lost 4 bases and J lost 0; bases outside the gene matches: 5. Germline loops: CDR1 MDHEN, CDR2 SYDVKM. This CDR3 is 15 amino acids long. This chain's CDR3 is CASSSRRGLNTEAFF. The CDR3 DNA reads as TGTGCCAGCAGTTCGAGGAGGGGGCTGAACACTGAAGCTTTCTTT.

The chain carries TRBV7-3 and TRBJ2-1, with TRBD2 as a possible D gene (5 bases). CDR3 length: 16 residues. V gave up 4 bases and J gave up 3 bases, with 16 bases separating them. Germline lookup yields CDR1 SGHTA and CDR2 FQGTGA. CDR3 residues: CASSSQAGVSYNEQFF. The CDR3 region has the DNA TGTGCCAGCAGCTCCCAGGCCGGGGTTAGCTACAATGAGCAGTTCTTC.

The CDR3 protein is CASSLYGDNEKLFF. For the CDR3, the DNA is TGTGCCAGCAGCTTATATGGGGATAATGAAAAACTGTTTTTT. The chain links TRBV7-2 to TRBJ1-4; no clear D. V lost 2 bases, J lost 4 bases, and 8 bases lay in between. This CDR3 has 14 residues. The V gene's germline CDR1 is SGHTA and CDR2 FQGNSA.

The chain has TRBV6-1 and TRBJ2-7; D is tentatively TRBD1 or TRBD2 (5 bases each). Germline V gene data show CDR1 as MNHNS and CDR2 as SASEGT. The CDR3 covers 12 residues. The V and J ends lost 7 bases and 2 bases respectively, with 9 bases between them. CDR3 sequence: CASNWDAYEQYF. As DNA, the CDR3 is TGTGCCAGCAATTGGGACGCCTACGAGCAGTACTTC.

This chain links TRBV28 with TRBJ1-6; D may be TRBD1 (6 bases). Trimming pared 4 bases from V and 8 bases from J, leaving 15 bases between. The CDR3 extends over 15 amino acids. Germline V gene lookup returns CDR1 MDHEN and CDR2 SYDVKM. The CDR3 spells CASSSGTTGHSPLHF. DNA for the CDR3: TGTGCCAGCAGTTCCGGGACGACAGGACATTCACCCCTCCACTTT.

V gene TRBV28 combines with J gene TRBJ1-2; D possibly corresponds to TRBD1 (5 bases). V was shortened by 2 bases and J by 8 bases, with 18 bases between the two germline ends. The CDR3 covers 15 residues. The germline CDR1 and CDR2 sequences are MDHEN and SYDVKM. CDR3 protein: CASSLISAGGGGYTF. The CDR3 DNA sequence: TGTGCCAGCAGTTTAATATCGGCGGGGGGAGGAGGCTACACCTTC.

The rearrangement uses TRBV5-6 and TRBJ1-4; D is undetermined. Germline loops: CDR1 SGHDT, CDR2 YYEEEE. Deletions cut 2 bases from V and 7 bases from J, with 12 bases between. There are 14 residues in the CDR3. The CDR3 loop is CASSLEESGEKLFF. CDR3 coding DNA: TGTGCCAGCAGCTTAGAGGAGAGTGGTGAAAAACTGTTTTTT.

The CDR3 coding sequence is TGTGCCAGCTCATTTGCCGGGACTAGCGGGGCAGATACGCAGTATTTT. Translating gives CASSFAGTSGADTQYF. The chain has TRBV18 and TRBJ2-3, with 13 bases identical to TRBD2. V lost 5 bases and J lost 4; bases outside the gene matches: 6. The germline gives CDR1 KGHSH, CDR2 LQKENI. The CDR3 runs 16 residues.

The chain employs TRBV6-5 and TRBJ2-7, with D uncertain. V dropped 5 bases and J dropped 1 base, with 12 bases sitting between them. Germline V lookup: CDR1 MNHEY, CDR2 SVGAGI. The CDR3 extends over 14 amino acids. CDR3 coding DNA: TGTGCCAGCAGTCTAGAACGACTGTCCTACGAGCAGTACTTC. Encoded protein: CASSLERLSYEQYF.

There are a few counts of this clone. The chain combines TRBV6-1 with TRBJ1-1, with TRBD1 as a possible D gene (6 bases). This CDR3 is 13 amino acids long. CDR1 is MNHNS, CDR2 SASEGT, per germline. V lost 0 bases, J lost 5 bases, and 7 bases lay in between. The CDR3: CASSEAGGTEAFF. The CDR3 nucleotides read TGTGCCAGCAGTGAAGCAGGGGGTACTGAAGCTTTCTTT.

The chain joins TRBV7-8 to TRBJ2-7, with D unresolved. Trimming left V 1 base short and J 2 bases short, with 9 bases between. The CDR3 extends over 14 amino acids. The germline CDR1 and CDR2 sequences are SGHVS and FQNEAQ. The CDR3 coding sequence is TGTGCCAGCAGCTTAGATAACGGGCCCTACGAGCAGTACTTC. It specifies CASSLDNGPYEQYF.

The V call is TRBV28, the J call TRBJ1-1, with a possible D match to TRBD1 (5 bases). V was cut by 6 bases and J by 5 bases, with 16 bases left in between. The germline CDR1 and CDR2 sequences are MDHEN and SYDVKM. The CDR3 is 14 residues long. CDR3 DNA: TGTGCCAGCAGCCGTCGGGGGGGTAGTACTGAAGCTTTCTTT. It yields the protein CASSRRGGSTEAFF.

This chain uses TRBV28 with TRBJ1-1, with D perhaps TRBD1 (6 bases). Germline V CDR1 and CDR2: MDHEN, SYDVKM. There are 17 residues in the CDR3. Deletions cut 4 bases from V and 5 bases from J, with 23 bases between. DNA for the CDR3: TGTGCCAGCAGTTCCTTACTCCGGGGGGGGGCGAGGACTGAAGCTTTCTTT. Translation gives CASSSLLRGGARTEAFF. The full variable domain, with the rest looked up from reference TRBV28 and TRBJ1-1, is DVKVTQSSRYLVKRTGEKVFLECVQDMDHENMFWYRQDPGLGLRLIYFSYDVKMKEKGDIPEGYSVSREKKERFSLILESASTNQTSMYLCASSSLLRGGARTEAFFGQGTRLTVV.

The V call is TRBV19, the J call TRBJ1-2; D unresolved. Trimming shortened V by 5 bases and J by 5 bases, and 12 bases separated the two germline ends. In germline, CDR1 is LNHDA, CDR2 SQIVND (reference sequence). This CDR3 is built from 13 residues. The CDR3 loop reads CASSFWTDYGYTF. In DNA, the CDR3 is TGTGCCAGTAGTTTCTGGACGGATTATGGCTACACCTTC.

The rearrangement uses TRBV4-2 and TRBJ2-7; D ambiguous. This CDR3 has 14 residues. Germline V lookup: CDR1 LGHNA, CDR2 YNFKEQ. V was pared by 0 bases and J by 6 bases, with 12 bases between. CDR3 sequence (DNA): TGTGCCAGCAGCCAAGAAGGACCCCTCCGCGAGCAGTACTTC. Protein sequence: CASSQEGPLREQYF.

This chain uses TRBV30 with TRBJ1-6; D gene unclear. This CDR3 has 13 amino acids. Germline V lookup: CDR1 GTSNPN, CDR2 SVGIG (reference sequence). The germline V and J ends were trimmed by 4 bases and 4 bases, with 8 bases remaining between them. This chain's CDR3 is CAWMAEYNSPLHF. CDR3 in DNA: TGTGCCTGGATGGCAGAATATAATTCACCCCTCCACTTT.

The chain employs TRBV29-1 and TRBJ1-1; the D gene is possibly TRBD1 (6 bases). CDR3 length: 15 amino acids. Deletions cut 6 bases from V and 0 bases from J, with 17 bases between. The germline V gene encodes CDR1 SQVTM and CDR2 ANQGSEA. The CDR3 DNA follows: TGCAGCGTAGTACCCTCGGGACACCTGAACACTGAAGCTTTCTTT. This sequence encodes CSVVPSGHLNTEAFF.

The rearrangement links TRBV9 to TRBJ2-3; TRBD2 aligns across 10 bases. Germline V lookup: CDR1 SGDLS, CDR2 YYNGEE. This CDR3 spans 19 amino acids. Trimming at V came to 4 bases and at J to 1 base, leaving 15 bases not matched to a gene. CDR3 sequence (DNA): TGTGCCAGCAGCCAACGCTTTAGCGGGGGGTCGCCGGGCACAGATACGCAGTATTTT. Translating gives CASSQRFSGGSPGTDTQYF.

The chain joins TRBV30 to TRBJ2-3; 10 nucleotides agree with TRBD2. This CDR3 comprises 14 residues. Per germline, CDR1 GTSNPN and CDR2 SVGIG (reference sequence). V was pared by 2 bases and J by 4 bases, with 3 bases of the junction left unmatched. CDR3 DNA: TGTGCCTGGAGTATAGCGGGGGGCTCAGATACGCAGTATTTT. Translated, it gives CAWSIAGGSDTQYF.

The rearrangement uses TRBV5-1 and TRBJ1-2; D gene ambiguous. V dropped 0 bases and J dropped 1 base, with 7 bases sitting between them. This CDR3 region has 14 residues. Germline values: CDR1 SGHRS, CDR2 YFSETQ. This CDR3 is CASSLDLFNYGYTF. Here the CDR3 DNA reads TGCGCCAGCAGCTTGGACCTCTTTAACTATGGCTACACCTTC.